Listed below are T cell receptor beta chains from one sample, sequenced in a study of blood T cell repertoires in COVID-19. Assay used: immunoSEQ multiplex PCR; TCRdb lists only in-frame clones, some missing. The table has approximately 200,000 clones, more than 85% seen once. The sample was peripheral blood. These receptors were collected from a woman aged 25-40 years with active or convalescent COVID-19. The CDR3 runs from the conserved cysteine through the conserved F or W. D genes are given only for firm matches. Clone size is not always given. Where it is, it says once, few, many or a class for expanded clones.

.,TRBV5-1,TRBJ2-2,.,CASSLGQAGELFF,TGCGCCAGCAGCTTGGGACAGGCCGGGGAGCTGTTTTTT
TRBD1,TRBV3-1/TRBV3-2,TRBJ1-3,.,CASSQADRGLNTIYF,TGTGCCAGCAGCCAAGCCGACAGGGGATTAAACACCATATATTTT
.,TRBV6-5,TRBJ1-3,.,CASMSMTGRNTIYF,TGTGCCAGCATGTCCATGACAGGACGGAACACCATATATTTT
.,TRBV6-5,TRBJ1-6,.,CATTFSSSYNSPLHF,TGTGCCACGACATTTTCCAGCTCCTATAATTCACCCCTCCACTTT
TRBD1,TRBV6-5,TRBJ1-2,once,CASGDTGGSAGYTF,TGTGCCAGCGGCGACACAGGGGGTAGTGCCGGCTACACCTTC
.,TRBV2,TRBJ2-7,.,CASSEVPSTGRYEQYF,TGTGCCAGCAGTGAAGTCCCCTCGACAGGGAGGTACGAGCAGTACTTC
TRBD1,TRBV11-3,TRBJ1-2,.,CASSSGTGPTNGYGYTF,TGTGCCAGCAGCTCCGGGACAGGGCCGACTAATGGCTATGGCTACACCTTC
.,TRBV30,TRBJ2-3,.,CAWSGFTSTDTQYF,TGTGCCTGGAGCGGTTTCACTAGCACAGATACGCAGTATTTT
TRBD1,TRBV5-1,TRBJ1-2,.,CASSFFVAGTGRSNYGYTF,TGCGCCAGCAGCTTCTTCGTGGCCGGGACAGGGCGTTCTAACTATGGCTACACCTTC
TRBD1,TRBV4-1,TRBJ2-7,.,CASSQVTGASYEQYF,TGCGCCAGCAGCCAAGTCACAGGGGCGAGTTACGAGCAGTACTTC
.,TRBV6-5,TRBJ1-6,few,CASRTRDRVSPLHF,TGTGCCAGTCGGACGAGGGATCGAGTTTCACCCCTCCACTTT
.,TRBV15,TRBJ1-6,few,CATSTIGGGPPPLHF,TGTGCCACCAGCACCATCGGCGGGGGCCCTCCCCCCCTCCACTTT
.,TRBV7-2,TRBJ1-2,.,CASSLGVGQVHYGYTF,TGTGCCAGCAGCTTAGGGGTCGGTCAGGTGCACTATGGCTACACCTTC
.,TRBV27,TRBJ2-7,.,CASSLSPSGPYEQYF,TGTGCCAGCAGTTTATCGCCGAGCGGGCCCTACGAGCAGTACTTC
.,TRBV28,TRBJ1-2,.,CASSPLQYYGYTF,TGTGCCAGCAGTCCCCTGCAGTACTATGGCTACACCTTC
TRBD1,TRBV29-1,TRBJ1-6,.,CSVLQGANSPLHF,TGCAGCGTTCTTCAGGGGGCGAACTCACCCCTCCACTTT
.,TRBV30,TRBJ2-7,.,CAWSVGLLNSYEQYF,TGTGCCTGGAGTGTTGGTCTACTAAACTCCTACGAGCAGTACTTC
.,TRBV7-9,TRBJ1-2,once,CASSLGGLYGYTF,TGTGCCAGCAGCTTAGGGGGACTTTATGGCTACACCTTC
.,TRBV30,TRBJ1-6,.,CAWDIGTIFSDNSPLHF,TGTGCTTGGGATATCGGGACAATCTTTTCGGATAATTCACCCCTCCACTTT
TRBD2,TRBV27,TRBJ2-7,.,CASSPRTSFYEQYF,TGTGCCAGCAGTCCACGGACTAGCTTCTACGAGCAGTACTTC
.,TRBV27,TRBJ1-1,.,CASARGGYTEAFF,TGTGCCAGCGCTCGGGGAGGGTACACTGAAGCTTTCTTT
TRBD1,TRBV28,TRBJ1-2,.,CASSPLGQSAYGYTF,TGTGCCAGCAGTCCACTGGGACAGTCGGCCTATGGCTACACCTTC
.,TRBV7-9,TRBJ1-1,.,CASTQSGGENTEAFF,TGTGCCAGCACCCAATCCGGGGGGGAGAACACTGAAGCTTTCTTT
TRBD1,TRBV4-1,TRBJ1-2,few,CASSHPRGQGPGYTF,TGCGCCAGCAGCCATCCCCGTGGACAGGGGCCTGGCTACACCTTC
.,TRBV28,TRBJ1-1,.,CASSSATENTEAFF,TGTGCCAGCAGTTCAGCTACAGAGAACACTGAAGCTTTCTTT
TRBD1,TRBV3-1/TRBV3-2,TRBJ1-1,.,CASSHNTGGPRTEAFF,TGTGCCAGCAGCCACAACACAGGGGGCCCGCGCACTGAAGCTTTCTTT
.,TRBV10-2,TRBJ2-2,.,CASSPLPNTGELFF,TGCGCCAGCAGTCCCCTTCCGAACACCGGGGAGCTGTTTTTT
TRBD1,TRBV27,TRBJ2-7,.,CASSLGQGAREQYF,TGTGCCAGCAGTTTGGGACAGGGGGCAAGGGAGCAGTACTTC
.,TRBV3-1/TRBV3-2,TRBJ1-6,.,CASSQGGVDSPLHF,TGTGCCAGCAGCCAAGGGGGAGTCGATTCACCCCTCCACTTT
TRBD2,TRBV13,TRBJ2-7,.,CASSILAEGYEQYF,TGTGCCAGCAGCATACTAGCGGAAGGCTACGAGCAGTACTTC
.,TRBV30,TRBJ1-3,.,CAWSVSLDPTGNTIYF,TGTGCCTGGAGTGTAAGTTTGGATCCGACAGGAAACACCATATATTTT
TRBD1,TRBV6-2/TRBV6-3,TRBJ1-3,.,CASSRATGVGNTIYF,TGTGCCAGCAGTCGAGCTACAGGGGTCGGAAACACCATATATTTT
.,TRBV23-1,TRBJ1-1,.,CASSQSRLSDTEAFF,TGCGCCAGCAGTCAGTCACGCCTAAGCGACACTGAAGCTTTCTTT
.,TRBV28,TRBJ1-5,.,CASSLWGEGLGNQPQHF,TGTGCCAGCAGTTTATGGGGGGAGGGTTTGGGTAATCAGCCCCAGCATTTT
.,TRBV27,TRBJ1-6,.,CASSLAGTFNSPLHF,TGTGCCAGCAGTTTAGCCGGGACATTTAATTCACCCCTCCACTTT
.,TRBV5-6,TRBJ2-7,once,CASSGVREQYF,TGTGCCAGCAGCGGAGTGCGGGAGCAGTACTTC
TRBD1,TRBV3-1/TRBV3-2,TRBJ1-3,.,CASSQGQGASGNTIYF,TGTGCCAGCAGCCAGGGACAGGGGGCCTCTGGAAACACCATATATTTT
.,TRBV5-1,TRBJ1-1,.,CASSLDSHGGTEAFF,TGCGCCAGCAGCTTGGATTCCCACGGGGGCACTGAAGCTTTCTTT
TRBD1,TRBV10-3,TRBJ1-1,.,CAISSGTGNTEAFF,TGTGCCATAAGCTCCGGGACAGGAAACACTGAAGCTTTCTTT
TRBD1,TRBV27,TRBJ1-1,few,CASSRTGTGVRNTEAFF,TGTGCCAGCAGTCGCACCGGGACAGGGGTTCGGAACACTGAAGCTTTCTTT
TRBD1,TRBV25-1,TRBJ1-2,.,CASSERTGMDGYTF,TGTGCCAGCAGTGAACGGACAGGGATGGATGGCTACACCTTC
.,TRBV7-9,TRBJ1-2,.,CASSLASANNYGYTF,TGTGCCAGCAGCTTAGCGAGCGCAAACAACTATGGCTACACCTTC
.,TRBV4-1,TRBJ1-1,.,CASSQLQGNTEAFF,TGCGCCAGCAGCCAATTACAGGGGAACACTGAAGCTTTCTTT
TRBD1,TRBV11-2,TRBJ1-1,.,CASSLGNTGGLEAFF,TGTGCCAGCAGCTTAGGGAATACAGGGGGCCTTGAAGCTTTCTTT
.,TRBV2,TRBJ1-6,.,CASTSEGRGPLHF,TGTGCCAGCACCTCGGAGGGTAGAGGACCCCTCCACTTT